The subject of this entry is one T cell receptor (beta chain). The antigen remains unidentified. The PCR contained 60 Vbeta and 13 Jbeta primers. The method was immunoSEQ multiplex PCR; TCRdb's version includes in-frame clones alone and lacks a portion of them. This table holds over 100,000 clones, 77% found once. This entry belongs to a study of cytomegalovirus exposure and HLA in healthy donors. Turning to the study itself: Earlier, some 180 million T cells were analyzed, and over 95 million unique TCR beta sequences were found among them. In an early release, HLA-typed donors contributed about 79 million unique TCR sequences. General study results and limits: The Asian-associated ancestry cluster reportedly had fewer N-insertions than the roughly 670-donor mean in a later analysis. Associated with cytomegalovirus, according to the listing, were 150 to 200 TCR beta chains.

Germline assignment: CDR1 SNHLY and CDR2 FYNNEI. The CDR3 has 15 residues. V was clipped by 6 bases and J by 5 bases; unmatched bases: 11. The TCR sequence derives from a middle-aged man in good health and CMV-seropositive. The gene calls are TRBV2 and TRBJ2-3, with TRBD2 matching over 7 bases. Specimen: PBMCs. The CDR3 spells CASRPQTSAGDTQYF. DNA of the CDR3: TGTGCCAGCAGACCCCAAACTAGCGCCGGAGATACGCAGTATTTT.